The next 9 T cell receptor beta chains were all read from a single sample in a study of chemoradiotherapy in HPV16-positive cancers. Sequenced by immunoSEQ multiplex PCR; TCRdb stores in-frame clones only, minus some. The data hold several thousand clones, with roughly 84% observed a single time. The source was tumor tissue, collected from a patient who underwent chemoradiotherapy. The source is a human donor with HPV-associated anogenital cancer.

Only a few counts were recorded for this clone. This chain's CDR3 is CAIRGQEGLYGYTF. In DNA, the CDR3 is TGTGCCATCAGGGGACAGGAGGGACTATATGGCTACACCTTC. The chain joins TRBV10-3 to TRBJ1-2; 8 positions agree with TRBD1. Germline CDR1 ENHRY, CDR2 SYGVKD. This CDR3 is built from 14 residues. V was pared by 6 bases and J by 5 bases, with 8 bases of the junction left unmatched.

The chain employs TRBV7-9 and TRBJ1-4; TRBD1 might be the D (5 bases). The CDR3 runs 14 residues. Germline V CDR1 and CDR2: SEHNR, FQNEAQ (reference sequence). V dropped 5 bases and J dropped 5 bases, with 12 bases sitting between them. The CDR3 loop reads CASSHKGRNEKLFF. Written as DNA, the CDR3 is TGTGCCAGCAGCCATAAGGGACGGAATGAAAAACTGTTTTTT.

This clone was counted only a few times. V usage is TRBV30 and J usage is TRBJ2-7; possible D gene TRBD2, 6 bases. V lost 4 bases and J 7 bases, leaving 14 bases between the germline ends. The germline V gene encodes CDR1 GTSNPN and CDR2 SVGIG (reference sequence). The CDR3 sequence is 12 residues long. The DNA of the CDR3 is TGTGCCTGGATTGGGACTGGCCGGGAGCAGTACTTC. It codes for CAWIGTGREQYF.

This clone has a single count. The genes are TRBV6-1 and TRBJ2-3; TRBD1 might be the D (5 bases). The germline gives CDR1 MNHNS, CDR2 SASEGT. The V and J ends lost 7 bases and 1 base respectively, with 12 bases between them. This CDR3 has 14 amino acids. The CDR3 bases are TGTGCCAGCACCGACAGTTGGGGCACAGATACGCAGTATTTT. It yields the protein CASTDSWGTDTQYF.

J is TRBJ2-3 and V is TRBV2, with no clear D. Between the trimmed V and J ends, which lost 4 bases and 2 bases, there was a span of 10 bases. Germline V CDR1 and CDR2: SNHLY, FYNNEI. The CDR3 loop spans 14 amino acids. The CDR3 nucleotides read TGTGCCAGCAGTGGTTCGGCACACACAGATACGCAGTATTTT. This encodes CASSGSAHTDTQYF.

This clone has only a few counts. This sequence joins TRBV19 and TRBJ2-7; D may be TRBD1 or TRBD2 (5 bases each). Germline assignment: CDR1 LNHDA and CDR2 SQIVND (reference sequence). This CDR3 is built from 16 residues. Trimming took off 3 bases at V and 4 bases at J, with 19 bases between the two ends. The CDR3 nucleotides read TGTGCCAGTAGTATCGGCCGACGGGGCTCCGGGTACGAGCAGTACTTC. Its translation is CASSIGRRGSGYEQYF.

V and J are TRBV6-1 and TRBJ2-5, with D possibly matching TRBD1 (5 bases). The CDR3 is 16 residues long. Germline CDR1 is MNHNS and CDR2 is SASEGT. V lost 1 base and J 1 base, leaving 13 bases between the germline ends. CDR3 nucleotides: TGTGCCAGCAGTGAAGAGAGTAGGGGCCCCCAAGAGACCCAGTACTTC. It translates to CASSEESRGPQETQYF.

This clone ranks as large (0.1 to 1%). The chain employs TRBV5-1 and TRBJ2-7, with TRBD2 as a possible D gene (6 bases). Deletions cut 1 base from V and 3 bases from J, with 11 bases between. Germline lookup yields CDR1 SGHRS and CDR2 YFSETQ. The CDR3 consists of 14 residues. The DNA for the CDR3 is TGCGCCAGCAGCTTGTGGGACTCGGGCTACGAGCAGTACTTC. Its translation is CASSLWDSGYEQYF.

This chain links TRBV5-6 with TRBJ2-5; no definite D call. Germline V lookup: CDR1 SGHDT, CDR2 YYEEEE. V lost 1 base, J lost 5 bases, and 6 bases lay in between. This CDR3 has 12 residues. The CDR3 here is CASSLRAETQYF. DNA for the CDR3: TGTGCCAGCAGCTTGCGGGCGGAGACCCAGTACTTC.